The TCR beta chain under discussion was sequenced for a study of T-cell memory formation after mild COVID-19 (TCRdb year 2021). Regarding the study in general: TCR sequence clusters from the two donors were largely donor specific. In a couple of donors, T-cell clones that expanded and contracted after mild COVID-19 were followed by sequencing TCRalpha and TCRbeta repertoires longitudinally. Two young, previously healthy adult volunteers, one female and one male, were included in the cohort. General findings and caveats noted by the study authors: Some responding clones were found in pre-infection memory, which suggests that pre-existing cross-reactive memory T cells took part in the SARS-CoV-2 response. Contracting CD4+ clones turned up mainly in the CM and EM memory subsets, whereas EMRA was where CD8+ clones were enriched. The study included only a couple of mild cases, and larger cohorts that include severe cases with pre-infection samples were judged to be necessary. SARS-CoV-2 specificity was not confirmed for the second-wave clones peaking on day 37. From day 15 to 85, contracting clones showed balanced CD4/CD8 phenotypes, whereas a second wave of clones that expanded from day 15 to 37 leaned towards CD4+.

PBMCs were isolated by Ficoll-Paque density gradient centrifugation. About this clonotype itself: The antigen it recognizes is unknown. The junction differs from germline at one of its ends, possibly a read error.

TCRdb lists the instrument as Illumina NovaSeq 6000. TCRalpha and TCRbeta cDNA libraries were constructed by 5'RACE with constant-segment primers, with sample barcodes and unique molecular identifiers being introduced. RNA was extracted from every sample with Trizol reagent. The libraries were amplified in two PCR steps, and the second step added a second sample barcode and Illumina TruSeq adapters. The libraries were sequenced on an Illumina NovaSeq using 2 x 150 bp paired-end reads. The authors processed their data as follows. With migec v1.2.7, reads were demultiplexed and then collapsed into UMI-guided consensus sequences. Using mixcr v2.1.11, the UMI consensuses were aligned to TRA and TRB V and J templates and assembled into clonotypes. A clonotype was counted as expanded or contracted only when both edgeR and NoisET called the clonotype significant, with the noise models trained on biological replicates. edgeR calls used a false discovery rate-adjusted p below 0.01 and a log2 fold-change threshold of 1. As an exploratory analysis of dynamics, PCA with hierarchical clustering was applied to max-normalized trajectories of the 1000 most abundant clonotypes. Each responding clone was given a CD4 or CD8 phenotype based on the CD4+ and CD8+ repertoires, which had been sequenced separately. Clones were called with MiXCR by TCRdb after fastp trimmed the public reads at Q25, and only in-frame beta chains were retained. Every distinct CDR3 protein forms one entry, paired with its most common genes and DNA. The V and J calls were not made by the authors but by TCRdb's processing. A total of about 500,000 distinct CDR3 sequences appear in this sample, roughly 22% of them only once. In total, the top ten clones hold under 15% of the sample.

The sample was PBMCs or a T cell subset sorted from them (not recorded which). The sequence was obtained from an adult woman who had mild COVID-19 (a few samples of this study predate the infection). The sample titles of this study are shuffled in the database, so cell type and time point are left out; the donor was told from shared clones.

The CDR3 corresponds to CASSQDFLHDF. DNA sequence: TGTGCCAGCAGCCAAGACTTCTTACATGACTTC. The chain employs TRBV3-1 and TRBJ2-5; no D gene can be assigned with confidence. From the cysteine through the phenylalanine, the CDR3 covers 11 amino acids. Only CDR3 DNA is held: 33 bases, read in frame from base 1. CDR1 LGHDT and CDR2 YNNKEL are derived from the germline V gene (reference sequence).